The rows below give T cell receptor beta chains drawn from one sample of a study of blood T cell repertoires in COVID-19. Sequenced by immunoSEQ multiplex PCR; TCRdb stores in-frame clones only, minus some. The table has 150,000 to 200,000 clones, 86% seen once. The sequenced sample was PBMCs or T cells enriched from blood (not recorded which). The receptors stem from a woman aged 40-49 years in a cohort exposed to, infected with or recovered from COVID-19 (not recorded which). Each CDR3 is given with its conserved first and last residue. The order of the fields is J gene, CDR3 length, V gene, clone size, D gene, CDR3 protein, CDR3 DNA. D genes are given only for firm matches. The listing skips clone size in some rows; elsewhere it reads once, few, many or a size class.

TRBJ1-2	15	TRBV19	-	TRBD1	CASSTPGGGLGGYTF	TGTGCCAGTAGTACTCCAGGGGGCGGGCTGGGTGGCTACACCTTC
TRBJ1-4	16	TRBV28	-	-	CASSTVLGEADEKLFF	TGTGCCAGCAGCACCGTGTTGGGAGAGGCGGATGAAAAACTGTTTTTT
TRBJ2-7	18	TRBV4-3	-	TRBD2	CASSHTLFGTSDSYEQYF	TGCGCCAGCAGCCACACCCTTTTCGGGACTAGCGACTCCTACGAGCAGTACTTC
TRBJ1-1	13	TRBV19	-	-	CASSIGAAPEAFF	TGTGCCAGTAGTATTGGTGCGGCACCTGAAGCTTTCTTT
TRBJ1-1	14	TRBV29-1	-	TRBD1	CSVTGTGMNTEAFF	TGCAGCGTAACCGGGACAGGGATGAACACTGAAGCTTTCTTT
TRBJ1-2	16	TRBV24-1	-	-	CATSDFDMAGRSGYTF	TGTGCCACCAGTGATTTTGACATGGCAGGGAGGTCGGGCTACACCTTC
TRBJ1-4	15	TRBV5-1	-	-	CASRSGRGRGEKLFF	TGCGCCAGCAGATCCGGCAGGGGAAGAGGTGAAAAACTGTTTTTT
TRBJ2-7	14	TRBV24-1	-	-	CATSEPGHPYEQYF	TGTGCCACCAGTGAGCCGGGACATCCCTACGAGCAGTACTTC
TRBJ1-4	17	TRBV11-3	-	-	CASSFSPPTGANEKLFF	TGTGCCAGCAGCTTCTCCCCTCCGACAGGCGCTAATGAAAAACTGTTTTTT
TRBJ2-3	12	TRBV25-1	-	-	CASSELIDTQYF	TGTGCCAGCAGTGAATTAATAGATACGCAGTATTTT
TRBJ1-4	13	TRBV2	-	-	CASAGTSNEKLFF	TGTGCCAGCGCCGGGACAAGTAATGAAAAACTGTTTTTT
TRBJ2-5	12	TRBV24-1	-	-	CATRRRGETQYF	TGTGCCACCAGGAGGAGGGGAGAGACCCAGTACTTC
TRBJ1-1	15	TRBV10-3	-	TRBD1	CAISRDRGLNTEAFF	TGTGCCATCAGCCGGGACAGGGGATTGAACACTGAAGCTTTCTTT
TRBJ1-6	16	TRBV19	-	-	CASSTRRQSYNSPLHF	TGTGCCAGTAGTACCCGGAGGCAGTCCTATAATTCACCCCTCCACTTT
TRBJ1-1	12	TRBV10-1	-	-	CASSGMNTEAFF	TGCGCCAGCAGCGGGATGAACACTGAAGCTTTCTTT
TRBJ2-7	12	TRBV6-5	-	-	CASSLLRSEQYF	TGTGCCAGCAGTCTTTTACGTAGCGAGCAGTACTTC
TRBJ2-1	19	TRBV4-1	-	TRBD2	CASSHGGLAGGHAYNEQFF	TGCGCCAGCAGCCATGGAGGACTAGCGGGAGGCCACGCCTACAATGAGCAGTTCTTC
TRBJ2-3	15	TRBV18	-	TRBD1	CASSIRDSGTDTQYF	TGTGCCAGCTCCATCCGGGACAGTGGCACAGATACGCAGTATTTT
TRBJ1-6	18	TRBV19	few	-	CASSIERAPRSYNSPLHF	TGTGCCAGTAGTATAGAGAGGGCCCCCCGCTCCTATAATTCACCCCTCCACTTT
TRBJ2-2	15	TRBV6-2/TRBV6-3	-	-	CASSYSKDGAGELFF	TGTGCCAGCAGTTACTCCAAAGACGGGGCCGGGGAGCTGTTTTTT
TRBJ1-1	13	TRBV6-5	once	TRBD1	CASSYSRGTEAFF	TGTGCCAGCAGTTACAGCAGGGGGACTGAAGCTTTCTTT
TRBJ2-3	19	TRBV4-1	-	TRBD1	CASSQFTIYMGQGVDTQYF	TGCGCCAGCAGCCAATTTACTATATACATGGGCCAGGGGGTAGATACGCAGTATTTT
TRBJ2-7	13	TRBV28	once	TRBD2	CASSPGGVNEQYF	TGTGCCAGCAGCCCGGGGGGGGTTAACGAGCAGTACTTC
TRBJ2-2	14	TRBV9	-	TRBD2	CASSPSGAGGELFF	TGTGCCAGCAGCCCTAGCGGGGCCGGCGGGGAGCTGTTTTTT
TRBJ1-1	13	TRBV5-6	-	-	CASSAGLNTEAFF	TGTGCCAGCAGCGCAGGCTTGAACACTGAAGCTTTCTTT
TRBJ2-5	13	TRBV19	-	-	CASSIGGEETQYF	TGTGCCAGTAGTATCGGGGGAGAAGAGACCCAGTACTTC
TRBJ1-5	13	TRBV27	-	-	CASSWQGNQPQHF	TGTGCCAGCAGTTGGCAGGGAAATCAGCCCCAGCATTTT
TRBJ1-2	16	TRBV11-3	many	-	CASSPPSASSGYGYTF	TGTGCCAGCAGCCCACCCTCGGCTAGCTCGGGCTATGGCTACACCTTC
TRBJ1-2	12	TRBV13	-	-	CASSWDTYGYTF	TGTGCCAGCTCATGGGACACCTATGGCTACACCTTC
TRBJ1-3	19	TRBV4-1	-	TRBD1	CASSQDRSAGTGNGNTIYF	TGCGCCAGCAGCCAAGATAGATCGGCCGGGACAGGGAATGGAAACACCATATATTTT
TRBJ2-7	13	TRBV7-9	once	-	CASSLMADYEQYF	TGTGCCAGCAGCTTAATGGCAGACTACGAGCAGTACTTC
TRBJ2-5	16	TRBV24-1	-	-	CATSDLDRVQGETQYF	TGTGCCACCAGTGATTTGGATCGGGTCCAGGGAGAGACCCAGTACTTC
TRBJ2-1	16	TRBV11-3	-	-	CASSLGGLHDYNEQFF	TGTGCCAGCAGCTTAGGGGGACTCCACGACTACAATGAGCAGTTCTTC
TRBJ2-1	19	TRBV7-2	-	TRBD2	CASSLSFRTSGGPNNEQFF	TGTGCCAGCAGCTTATCTTTTCGGACTAGCGGGGGGCCAAACAATGAGCAGTTCTTC
TRBJ2-7	15	TRBV30	-	TRBD2	CAWSSGRESSYEQYF	TGTGCCTGGAGTAGCGGGAGGGAGAGCTCCTACGAGCAGTACTTC
TRBJ1-1	15	TRBV7-9	few	TRBD1	CASSLSTGDGPEAFF	TGTGCCAGCAGCTTATCAACAGGGGATGGCCCTGAAGCTTTCTTT
TRBJ2-7	12	TRBV7-9	-	-	CASSLGDKLQYF	TGTGCCAGCAGCTTAGGGGACAAACTGCAGTACTTC
TRBJ1-5	15	TRBV28	once	-	CASSPGAGAAEPQHF	TGTGCCAGCAGCCCAGGGGCGGGAGCGGCAGAACCCCAGCATTTT
TRBJ2-1	13	TRBV6-5	-	-	CASSYSVNNEQFF	TGTGCCAGCAGTTACTCCGTTAACAATGAGCAGTTCTTC
TRBJ1-1	17	TRBV4-2	-	TRBD1	CASSQGSGRGWDTEAFF	TGTGCCAGCAGCCAAGGCTCGGGCAGGGGGTGGGACACTGAAGCTTTCTTT
TRBJ1-1	15	TRBV27	-	-	CASIPTGGAGTEAFF	TGTGCCAGCATCCCGACGGGGGGGGCCGGTACTGAAGCTTTCTTT
TRBJ2-3	17	TRBV4-1	once	-	CASSQTEAVGFTDTQYF	TGCGCCAGCAGCCAGACGGAGGCGGTGGGGTTCACAGATACGCAGTATTTT
TRBJ2-7	13	TRBV12-3/TRBV12-4	-	-	CASSPSGVYEQYF	TGTGCCAGCAGTCCATCAGGGGTCTACGAGCAGTACTTC
TRBJ1-6	20	TRBV2	few	TRBD1	CASRKTGGGFPSSYNSPLHF	TGTGCCAGCAGAAAGACAGGGGGCGGCTTTCCCAGCTCCTATAATTCACCCCTCCACTTT
TRBJ1-2	14	TRBV19	once	TRBD1	CASSGLTGGGGYTF	TGTGCCAGTAGTGGACTGACAGGGGGCGGTGGCTACACCTTC
TRBJ2-1	18	TRBV2	-	TRBD1	CASRPGQGRLYSYNEQFF	TGTGCCAGCAGACCCGGACAGGGGCGGCTTTACTCCTACAATGAGCAGTTCTTC
TRBJ1-2	15	TRBV27	-	-	CASSLGGPGNYGYTF	TGTGCCAGCAGTTTAGGGGGCCCGGGGAACTATGGCTACACCTTC
TRBJ1-1	15	TRBV25-1	-	TRBD1	CASSEDREMNTEAFF	TGTGCCAGCAGTGAAGACAGGGAAATGAACACTGAAGCTTTCTTT
TRBJ1-1	15	TRBV27	-	TRBD1	CASSLLGGVGTEAFF	TGTGCCAGCAGTTTATTAGGGGGCGTTGGCACTGAAGCTTTCTTT
TRBJ2-1	15	TRBV9	-	TRBD2	CASSLAGLSYNEQFF	TGTGCCAGCAGCCTAGCGGGACTCTCCTACAATGAGCAGTTCTTC
TRBJ1-5	18	TRBV4-1	-	-	CASSQTDLPGRVNQPQHF	TGCGCCAGCAGCCAAACTGATCTCCCCGGGAGGGTGAATCAGCCCCAGCATTTT
TRBJ2-5	16	TRBV19	-	TRBD1	CASSPRRDRGQETQYF	TGTGCCAGTAGTCCCCGACGCGACAGGGGCCAAGAGACCCAGTACTTC
TRBJ1-3	14	TRBV15	-	-	CATSRQGAGNTIYF	TGTGCCACCAGCAGACAGGGTGCTGGAAACACCATATATTTT
TRBJ1-5	14	TRBV2	-	-	CASSEGQLFGPQHF	TGTGCCAGCAGTGAAGGACAGCTTTTTGGGCCCCAGCATTTT
TRBJ1-2	15	TRBV24-1	-	-	CATSDSDISVFGYTF	TGTGCCACCAGTGATTCGGACATTTCGGTATTCGGCTACACCTTC